This TCR beta chain is from a study of T cell repertoires in cytomegalovirus infection (dated by TCRdb to between 2019 and 2020). Looking at the study overall: The peptide stimulations were aimed at well-studied HLA-B-restricted epitopes as well as recently identified HLA-C-restricted CMV epitopes, whose presentation resists viral immunomodulation. Because public TCR beta signatures pointed to carriage of CMV infection together with the matching HLA type, the HLA type of each donor mattered for the analysis. What the authors observed across the whole study: In both this cohort and an independent cohort of 352 donors, the cumulative frequency of public TCR beta family members distinguished carriers of CMV infection plus the relevant HLA type. In the ex vivo response, HLA-C-restricted CMV-specific TCR beta clonotypes were dominant, and in two of eight donors the single most frequent clonotype came from this HLA-C-restricted group.

In light of the paper, this sample's treatment or condition label describes: in vitro stimulation with specific CMV peptide epitopes to enrich CMV-specific T cells. TCRdb lists the instrument as Illumina HiSeq 1500. The public reads were reanalyzed by TCRdb: fastp trimming at Q25, MiXCR alignment, in-frame beta chains only. CDR3 protein sequences are deduplicated, and each keeps its most common genes and DNA. The sample table contains fewer than 1,000,000 distinct CDR3 sequences; only one count was recorded for around 29% of them. The ten largest clones represent around 15% of the sample. This clonotype was counted a single time. The antigen it recognizes is unknown. A read error may be the cause here, since a much bigger clone is one base away. For CDR1 and CDR2, the germline V gene (reference sequence) lists SEHNR and FQNEAQ. The trim is 5 bases for V and 2 bases for J, with a gap of 11 bases between the germline ends. The CDR3 measures 14 amino acids from cysteine to phenylalanine. The retained sequence is limited to the CDR3, 42 bases, with the frame set at the first base.

The starting material was cultured CD8+ T cells from PBMCs, obtained from culture after CMV antigen stimulation. Recombination connected TRBV7-9 to TRBJ2-3; TRBD2 is a possible D gene, resting on 6 matching bases. The sequence derives from a human donor in good health (CMV status not recorded). Some clones in this sample may be carry-over from other donors' samples. The CDR3 amino acid sequence is: CASSPDYTTDTQYF. The DNA is as follows: TGTGCCAGCAGCCCGGACTATACCACAGATACGCAGTATTTT.